A selection of T cell receptor beta chains follows, all from one sample in a study of chemoradiotherapy in HPV16-positive cancers. Profiled with immunoSEQ multiplex PCR; TCRdb holds only in-frame clones, not every one. The sample lists some 32,000 clones; about 89% were seen once. Specimen: blood, collected from a patient who underwent chemoradiotherapy. These receptor sequences come from a human donor with HPV-associated anogenital cancer. CDR3s include the opening cysteine and the closing phenylalanine or tryptophan. D genes are given only for firm matches. Not every row has a clone size; where given, it reads once, few, many or a size class.

>TRBJ1-5|TRBV2|NA|NA
CASSAPRGLNQPQHF
TGTGCCAGCAGTGCCCCCAGGGGCCTTAATCAGCCCCAGCATTTT
>TRBJ2-3|TRBV30|NA|NA
CAWSMGGSLSTDTQYF
TGTGCCTGGAGTATGGGGGGCTCCTTAAGCACAGATACGCAGTATTTT
>TRBJ2-3|TRBV5-1|once|NA
CASSLVGGVTDTQYF
TGCGCCAGCAGCTTGGTTGGCGGGGTCACAGATACGCAGTATTTT
>TRBJ1-2|TRBV6-5|NA|TRBD1
CASSKTGTVPGGYTF
TGTGCCAGCAGTAAAACCGGGACAGTCCCCGGTGGCTACACCTTC
>TRBJ1-1|TRBV6-1|once|TRBD1
CASTLDRDTEAFF
TGTGCCAGCACCCTGGACAGGGACACTGAAGCTTTCTTT
>TRBJ2-3|TRBV19|NA|NA
CASTATKGTQYF
TGTGCCAGTACAGCAACCAAGGGTACGCAGTATTTT
>TRBJ2-7|TRBV27|NA|TRBD2
CASREGLAGDKSYEQYF
TGTGCCAGCAGAGAAGGACTAGCGGGAGATAAATCCTACGAGCAGTACTTC
>TRBJ1-2|TRBV25-1|NA|TRBD1
CASRGTGTYHGYTF
TGTGCCAGCAGGGGGACAGGGACCTATCATGGCTACACCTTC
>TRBJ2-3|TRBV7-2|NA|NA
CASSSASRSTDTQYF
TGTGCCAGTTCCTCCGCCAGCAGGAGCACAGATACGCAGTATTTT
>TRBJ2-3|TRBV11-2|NA|NA
CASSLVHGGRTDTQYF
TGTGCCAGCAGCTTAGTCCATGGGGGGCGTACAGATACGCAGTATTTT
>TRBJ2-5|TRBV6-1|NA|TRBD2
CASSDPAGSSGRMGTQYF
TGTGCCAGCAGTGATCCCGCCGGGTCTAGCGGGAGAATGGGGACCCAGTACTTC
>TRBJ1-2|TRBV5-6|NA|NA
CASSSQGGYTF
TGTGCCAGCAGCTCACAGGGTGGCTACACCTTC
>TRBJ2-7|TRBV6-6|NA|NA
CASSLGGGVYEQYF
TGTGCCAGCAGTTTAGGAGGGGGCGTGTACGAGCAGTACTTC
>TRBJ1-1|TRBV18|once|NA
CASSIVNTEAFF
TGTGCCAGCTCAATCGTGAACACTGAAGCTTTCTTT
>TRBJ1-1|TRBV6-1|NA|NA
CASRAGSLNTEAFF
TGTGCCAGCAGGGCCGGGTCTCTCAACACTGAAGCTTTCTTT
>TRBJ2-3|TRBV6-5|NA|NA
CASSPSTDTQYF
TGTGCCAGCAGCCCCTCCACAGATACGCAGTATTTT
>TRBJ1-2|TRBV7-2|NA|NA
CASRTGRSLDGYTF
TGTGCCAGCCGAACCGGACGTAGCCTCGATGGCTACACCTTC
>TRBJ2-7|TRBV10-2|NA|NA
CASSEPDSSYEQYF
TGCGCCAGCAGTGAGCCGGATAGCTCCTACGAGCAGTACTTC
>TRBJ2-3|TRBV2|NA|NA
CASSGERGRTDTQYF
TGTGCCAGCAGTGGAGAACGGGGGCGCACAGATACGCAGTATTTT
>TRBJ1-2|TRBV19|NA|NA
CASSILATSNYGYTF
TGTGCCAGTAGTATCTTAGCGACCTCTAACTATGGCTACACCTTC
>TRBJ1-3|TRBV4-3|NA|NA
CASSQDEGGNTIYF
TGCGCCAGCAGCCAAGATGAAGGGGGAAACACCATATATTTT
>TRBJ2-3|TRBV5-4|NA|NA
CASSPEAAGGADTQYF
TGTGCCAGCAGCCCGGAGGCAGCAGGCGGGGCAGATACGCAGTATTTT
>TRBJ2-2|TRBV25-1|NA|NA
CASSELDSGNTGELFF
TGTGCCAGCAGTGAATTAGATAGCGGCAACACCGGGGAGCTGTTTTTT
>TRBJ1-3|TRBV5-1|NA|NA
CASSEGHPFSGNTIYF
TGCGCCAGCAGCGAGGGACACCCGTTCTCTGGAAACACCATATATTTT
>TRBJ1-1|TRBV29-1|few|TRBD1
CSVSSSTGRRAFF
TGCAGCGTTAGTAGTTCGACAGGGAGAAGAGCTTTCTTT
>TRBJ1-6|TRBV30|NA|NA
CAWSGTGDSRPLHF
TGTGCCTGGTCCGGGACGGGCGATTCCAGGCCCCTCCACTTT
>TRBJ1-5|TRBV19|NA|NA
CASSIPVGARGQPQHF
TGTGCCAGTAGTATCCCAGTCGGGGCTCGGGGGCAGCCCCAGCATTTT
>TRBJ2-3|TRBV12-2|NA|NA
CASRLDGHTDTQYF
TGTGCAAGTCGCTTAGACGGCCACACAGATACGCAGTATTTT
>TRBJ2-7|TRBV9|NA|TRBD1
CASSPRTGGGYEQYF
TGTGCCAGCAGCCCGCGGACAGGGGGCGGCTACGAGCAGTACTTC
>TRBJ1-3|TRBV18|NA|NA
CASSPVGYSGNTIYF
TGTGCCAGCTCACCGGTGGGTTACTCTGGAAACACCATATATTTT
>TRBJ1-4|TRBV4-2|once|TRBD1
CASSQPGQGNEKLFF
TGTGCCAGCAGCCAACCGGGACAGGGGAATGAAAAACTGTTTTTT
>TRBJ1-2|TRBV2|once|NA
CASLIIPSWDGYTF
TGTGCCAGCCTTATAATCCCCTCTTGGGATGGCTACACCTTC
>TRBJ1-2|TRBV29-1|NA|NA
CSVEGSGGHYGYTF
TGCAGCGTTGAAGGGTCCGGGGGCCACTATGGCTACACCTTC
>TRBJ1-6|TRBV7-8|NA|TRBD1
CASRPGQGVSSPLHF
TGTGCCAGCAGACCTGGACAGGGGGTTAGCTCACCCCTCCACTTT
>TRBJ1-3|TRBV18|NA|NA
CASSQQGSGNTIYF
TGTGCCAGCTCACAACAGGGCTCTGGAAACACCATATATTTT
>TRBJ1-6|TRBV4-3|NA|NA
CASSQLTQIGQSNSPLHF
TGCGCCAGCAGCCAGCTCACCCAGATCGGACAGTCTAATTCACCCCTCCACTTT
>TRBJ1-5|TRBV30|NA|TRBD1
CACRDRGHQPQHF
TGTGCCTGCCGCGACAGGGGGCATCAGCCCCAGCATTTT
>TRBJ2-1|TRBV19|NA|NA
CASSPVVINEQFF
TGTGCCAGTAGCCCAGTGGTGATAAACGAGCAGTTCTTC
>TRBJ2-3|TRBV18|NA|TRBD2
CASSPGTSGSTDTQYF
TGTGCCAGCTCACCAGGGACTAGCGGAAGCACAGATACGCAGTATTTT
>TRBJ1-5|TRBV4-1|medium-sized|TRBD1
CASRAVGQGGNQPQHF
TGCGCCAGCCGAGCCGTGGGACAGGGGGGAAATCAGCCCCAGCATTTT
>TRBJ1-3|TRBV5-6|NA|NA
CASSLEGRGENTIYF
TGTGCCAGCAGCTTGGAAGGCAGGGGCGAAAACACCATATATTTT
>TRBJ2-5|TRBV5-5|NA|NA
CASSRVGATQETQYF
TGTGCCAGCAGCCGCGTAGGGGCGACCCAAGAGACCCAGTACTTC
>TRBJ1-5|TRBV7-9|NA|NA
CASSLMVDQPQHF
TGTGCCAGCAGCTTAATGGTGGATCAGCCCCAGCATTTT